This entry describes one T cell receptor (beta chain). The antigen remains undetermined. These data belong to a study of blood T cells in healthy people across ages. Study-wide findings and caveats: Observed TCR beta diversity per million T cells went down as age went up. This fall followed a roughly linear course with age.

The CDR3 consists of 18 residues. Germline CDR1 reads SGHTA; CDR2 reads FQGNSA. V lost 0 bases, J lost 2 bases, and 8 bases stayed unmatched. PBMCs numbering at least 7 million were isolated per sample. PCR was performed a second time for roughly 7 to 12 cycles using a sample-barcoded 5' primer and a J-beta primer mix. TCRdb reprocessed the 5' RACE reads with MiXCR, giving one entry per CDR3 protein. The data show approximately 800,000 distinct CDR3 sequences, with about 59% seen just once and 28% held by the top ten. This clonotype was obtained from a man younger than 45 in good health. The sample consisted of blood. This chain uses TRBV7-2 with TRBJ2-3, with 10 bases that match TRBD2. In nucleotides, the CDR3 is TGTGCCAGCAGCTTAGCCGGAGCGGGGGGGCGATTCACAGATACGCAGTATTTT. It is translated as CASSLAGAGGRFTDTQYF.